This T cell receptor (beta chain) appears in the sequencing data of a study of blood T cell repertoires in COVID-19. Clones were sequenced by immunoSEQ multiplex PCR, and TCRdb holds only the in-frame ones, with some missing. The sample contains around 280,000 clones, around 89% of which appear only once. The V gene end was trimmed by 2 bases and the J gene end by 9 bases; junction bases not matched to a gene: 22. CDR3 length: 20 residues. Germline V lookup: CDR1 SGHDN, CDR2 FVKESK. The clonotype comes from a woman between 18 and 29 years old with acute COVID-19. The gene calls are TRBV14 and TRBJ2-1; 10 bases map to TRBD1. Material for sequencing was PBMCs or T cells enriched from blood (not recorded which). The CDR3 reads CASSQPPLLLGTGVCPEQFF. In DNA, the CDR3 is TGTGCCAGCAGCCAACCCCCCCTTCTCTTAGGGACAGGGGTATGTCCTGAGCAGTTCTTC. The variable domain in full, with the rest retrieved from reference TRBV14 and TRBJ2-1, is EAGVTQFPSHSVIEKGQTVTLRCDPISGHDNLYWYRRVMGKEIKFLLHFVKESKQDESGMPNNRFLAERTGGTYSTLKVQPAELEDSGVYFCASSQPPLLLGTGVCPEQFFGPGTRLTVL.